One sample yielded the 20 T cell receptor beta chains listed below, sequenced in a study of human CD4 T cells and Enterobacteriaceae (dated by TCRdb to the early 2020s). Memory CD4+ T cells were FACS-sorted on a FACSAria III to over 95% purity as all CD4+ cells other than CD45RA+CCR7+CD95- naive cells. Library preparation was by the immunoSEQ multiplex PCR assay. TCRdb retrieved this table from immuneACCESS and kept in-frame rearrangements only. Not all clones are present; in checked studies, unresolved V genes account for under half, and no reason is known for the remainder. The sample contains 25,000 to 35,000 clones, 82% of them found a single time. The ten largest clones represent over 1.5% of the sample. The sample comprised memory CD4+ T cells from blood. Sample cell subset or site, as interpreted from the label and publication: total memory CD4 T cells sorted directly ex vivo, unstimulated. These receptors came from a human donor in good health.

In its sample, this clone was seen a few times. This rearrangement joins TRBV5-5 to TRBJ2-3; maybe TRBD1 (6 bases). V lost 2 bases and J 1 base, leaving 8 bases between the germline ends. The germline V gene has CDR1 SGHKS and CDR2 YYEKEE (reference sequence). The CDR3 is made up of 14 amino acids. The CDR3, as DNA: TGTGCCAGCAGCTTAGGGGGAGGCACAGATACGCAGTATTTT. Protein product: CASSLGGGTDTQYF.

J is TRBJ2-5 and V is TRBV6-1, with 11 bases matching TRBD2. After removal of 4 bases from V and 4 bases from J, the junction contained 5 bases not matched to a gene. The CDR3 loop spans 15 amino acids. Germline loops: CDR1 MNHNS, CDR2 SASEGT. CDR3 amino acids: CASSGFGLAGETQYF. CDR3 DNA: TGTGCCAGCAGTGGATTCGGACTAGCGGGAGAGACCCAGTACTTC.

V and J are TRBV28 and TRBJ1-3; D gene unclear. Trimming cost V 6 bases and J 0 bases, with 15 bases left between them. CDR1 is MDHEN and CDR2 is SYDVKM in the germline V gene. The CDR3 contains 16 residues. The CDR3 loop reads CASSFARLSSGNTIYF. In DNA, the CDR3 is TGTGCCAGCAGCTTTGCCCGATTGAGCTCTGGAAACACCATATATTTT.

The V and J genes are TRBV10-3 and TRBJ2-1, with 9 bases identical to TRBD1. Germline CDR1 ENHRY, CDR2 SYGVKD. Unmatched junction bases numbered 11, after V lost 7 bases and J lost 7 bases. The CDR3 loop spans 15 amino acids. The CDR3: CAITRGQGYENEQFF. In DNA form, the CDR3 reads TGTGCCATCACCAGGGGACAGGGCTACGAAAATGAGCAGTTCTTC.

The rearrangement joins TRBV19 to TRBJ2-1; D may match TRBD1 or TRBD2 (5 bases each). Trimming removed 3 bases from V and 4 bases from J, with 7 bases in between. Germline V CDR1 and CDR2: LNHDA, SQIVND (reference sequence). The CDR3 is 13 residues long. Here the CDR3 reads CASSIGAYNEQFF. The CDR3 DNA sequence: TGTGCCAGTAGTATCGGGGCATACAATGAGCAGTTCTTC.

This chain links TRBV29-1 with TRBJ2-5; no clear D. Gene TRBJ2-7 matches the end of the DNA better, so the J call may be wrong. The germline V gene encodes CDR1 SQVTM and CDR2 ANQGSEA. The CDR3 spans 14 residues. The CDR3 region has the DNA TGCAGCGTTGAAACAGTGTCCCTCCCCTACGAGCAGTACTTC. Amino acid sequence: CSVETVSLPYEQYF.

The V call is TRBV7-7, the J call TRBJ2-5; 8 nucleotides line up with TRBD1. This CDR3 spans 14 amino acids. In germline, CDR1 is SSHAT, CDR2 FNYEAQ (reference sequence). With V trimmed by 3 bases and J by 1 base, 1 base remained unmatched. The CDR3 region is CASSFTGGQETQYF. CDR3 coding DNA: TGTGCCAGCAGCTTCACAGGGGGCCAAGAGACCCAGTACTTC.

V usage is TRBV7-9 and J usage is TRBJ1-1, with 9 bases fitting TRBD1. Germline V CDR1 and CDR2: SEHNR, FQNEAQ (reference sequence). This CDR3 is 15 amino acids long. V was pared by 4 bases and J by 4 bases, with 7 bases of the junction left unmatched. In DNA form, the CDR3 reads TGTGCCAGCAGCTCAGGGACAGGGTCGGCCACTGAAGCTTTCTTT. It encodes CASSSGTGSATEAFF.

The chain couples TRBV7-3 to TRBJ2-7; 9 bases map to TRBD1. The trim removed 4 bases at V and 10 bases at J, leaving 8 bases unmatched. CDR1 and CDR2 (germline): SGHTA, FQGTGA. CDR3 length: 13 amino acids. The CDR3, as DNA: TGTGCCAGCAGCTCGCCTACAGGGGGCGAACAGTACTTC. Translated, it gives CASSSPTGGEQYF.

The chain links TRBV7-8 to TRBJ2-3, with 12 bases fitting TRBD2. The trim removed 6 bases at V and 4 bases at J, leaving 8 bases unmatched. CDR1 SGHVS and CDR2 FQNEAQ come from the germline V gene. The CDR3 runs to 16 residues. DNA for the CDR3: TGTGCCAGCAGACTAAGACTAGCGGGAGATGCAGATACGCAGTATTTT. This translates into CASRLRLAGDADTQYF.

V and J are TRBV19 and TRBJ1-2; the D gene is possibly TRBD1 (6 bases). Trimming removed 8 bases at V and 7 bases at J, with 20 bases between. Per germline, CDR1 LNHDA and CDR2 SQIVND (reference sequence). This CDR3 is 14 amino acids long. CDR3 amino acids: CASGREGGRFGYTF. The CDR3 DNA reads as TGTGCCAGTGGCCGGGAAGGGGGGCGTTTTGGCTACACCTTC.

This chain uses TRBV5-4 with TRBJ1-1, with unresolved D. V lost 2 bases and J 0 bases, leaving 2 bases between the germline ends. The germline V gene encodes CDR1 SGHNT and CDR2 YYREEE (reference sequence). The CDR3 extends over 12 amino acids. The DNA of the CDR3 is TGTGCCAGCAGCTTTTTGAACACTGAAGCTTTCTTT. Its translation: CASSFLNTEAFF.

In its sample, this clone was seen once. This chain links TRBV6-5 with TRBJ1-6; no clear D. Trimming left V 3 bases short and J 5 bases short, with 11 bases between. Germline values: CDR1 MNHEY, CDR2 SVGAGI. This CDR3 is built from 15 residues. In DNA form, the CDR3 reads TGTGCCAGCAGTTATTCTTGGACGGATAATTCACCCCTCCACTTT. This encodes CASSYSWTDNSPLHF.

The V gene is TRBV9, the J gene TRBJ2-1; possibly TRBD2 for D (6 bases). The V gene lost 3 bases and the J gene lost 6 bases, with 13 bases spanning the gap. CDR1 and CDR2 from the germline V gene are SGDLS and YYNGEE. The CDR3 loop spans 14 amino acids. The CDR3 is CASSGGAGFNEQFF. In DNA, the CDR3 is TGTGCCAGCAGCGGGGGAGCGGGCTTCAATGAGCAGTTCTTC.

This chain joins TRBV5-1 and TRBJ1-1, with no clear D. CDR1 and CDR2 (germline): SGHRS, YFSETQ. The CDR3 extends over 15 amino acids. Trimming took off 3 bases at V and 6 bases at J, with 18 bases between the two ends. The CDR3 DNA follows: TGCGCCAGCAGCTCTGAGTTTGGCACTGGAGCTGAAGCTTTCTTT. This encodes CASSSEFGTGAEAFF.

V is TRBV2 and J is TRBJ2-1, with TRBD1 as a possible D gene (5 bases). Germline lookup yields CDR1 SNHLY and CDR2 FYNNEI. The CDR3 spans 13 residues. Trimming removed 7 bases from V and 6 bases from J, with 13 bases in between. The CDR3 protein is CASTRTLFNEQFF. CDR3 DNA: TGTGCCAGCACCCGGACACTATTCAATGAGCAGTTCTTC.

This CDR3 is CASSEDSYTEAFF. The CDR3 bases are TGTGCCAGCAGTGAAGACAGCTACACTGAAGCTTTCTTT. The chain couples TRBV2 to TRBJ1-1, with no clear D. CDR3 length: 13 amino acids. The germline CDR1 and CDR2 sequences are SNHLY and FYNNEI. With 1 base removed from V and 3 bases from J, the gap between germline ends came to 6 bases.

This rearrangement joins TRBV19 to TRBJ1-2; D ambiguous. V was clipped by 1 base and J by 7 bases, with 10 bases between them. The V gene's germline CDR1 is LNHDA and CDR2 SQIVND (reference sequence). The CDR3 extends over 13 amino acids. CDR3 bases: TGTGCCAGTAGTATAGCCCGGGTAGCTGGCTACACCTTC. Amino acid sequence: CASSIARVAGYTF.

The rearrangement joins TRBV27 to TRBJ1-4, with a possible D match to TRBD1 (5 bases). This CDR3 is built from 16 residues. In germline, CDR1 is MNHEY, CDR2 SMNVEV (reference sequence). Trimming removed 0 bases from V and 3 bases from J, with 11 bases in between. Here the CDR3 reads CASSLSAGLANEKLFF. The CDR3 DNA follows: TGTGCCAGCAGTTTATCAGCGGGACTGGCTAATGAAAAACTGTTTTTT.

The DNA of the CDR3 is TGTGCCCTGGCGGGAGGGCCATTCGGCGAGCAGTACTTC. Encoded protein: CALAGGPFGEQYF. The rearrangement joins TRBV10-3 to TRBJ2-7, with 9 nucleotides matching TRBD2. V dropped 11 bases and J dropped 6; count of bases not matched to a gene: 11. From germline, CDR1 is ENHRY and CDR2 SYGVKD. The CDR3 is made up of 13 amino acids.